Below are 17 T cell receptor beta chains sequenced from a single sample in a study of T cells in Graves' hyperthyroidism and ophthalmopathy. Amplification targeted TCR beta CDR3 regions from RNA transcripts. The study used the HTBI primer set for a first-round RT-PCR of the TCR CDR3. TCRdb reanalysed the multiplex PCR reads using MiXCR and keeps one entry per CDR3 protein. The sample has 160,000 or so distinct CDR3 sequences; around 8.9% are singletons. Material: blood. The receptors stem from a woman aged 18-29 years with Graves' hyperthyroidism that later progressed to Graves' ophthalmopathy.

V is TRBV7-2 and J is TRBJ2-2; no firm D call. CDR1 and CDR2 from the germline V gene are SGHTA and FQGNSA. The CDR3 spans 14 residues. The V and J ends lost 4 bases and 2 bases respectively, with 8 bases between them. The CDR3 reads CASSSVPNTGELFF. The DNA for the CDR3 is TGTGCCAGCAGCTCAGTACCTAACACCGGGGAGCTGTTTTTT.

This clonotype has a count of ten or more. The chain recombines TRBV20-1 with TRBJ1-5; 9 nucleotides line up with TRBD1. CDR1 DFQATT and CDR2 SNEGSKA come from the germline V gene (reference sequence). V was pared by 5 bases and J by 5 bases, with 13 bases of the junction left unmatched. This CDR3 has 16 residues. CDR3 in DNA: TGCAGTGCTCACAAAAGGACAGGGGCCCTCGATCAGCCCCAGCATTTT. It translates to CSAHKRTGALDQPQHF.

This clonotype appeared many times. J is TRBJ1-2 and V is TRBV6-1; D not resolved. The CDR3 loop spans 12 amino acids. Germline values: CDR1 MNHNS, CDR2 SASEGT. The ends were cut back, 3 bases at V and 7 bases at J, with 9 bases in the middle. This chain's CDR3 is CASSDIRGGYTF. The CDR3, as DNA: TGTGCCAGCAGTGATATCCGTGGTGGCTACACCTTC.

This clonotype was recorded at least ten times. The V gene is TRBV12-3 or TRBV12-4, the J gene TRBJ2-7; D is possibly TRBD2 (6 bases). Trimming shortened V by 6 bases and J by 0 bases, and 18 bases separated the two germline ends. This CDR3 spans 16 amino acids. CDR3 DNA sequence: TGTGCCAGCAGCCCCGAGGCGGGGTTCGGCTCCTACGAGCAGTACTTC. This encodes CASSPEAGFGSYEQYF.

This clonotype was recorded at least ten times. J is TRBJ1-4 and V is TRBV6-4; 7 bases map to TRBD1. This CDR3 has 14 amino acids. The trim removed 5 bases at V and 3 bases at J, leaving 3 bases unmatched. The germline CDR1 and CDR2 sequences are MRHNA and SNTAGT. For the CDR3, the DNA is TGTGCCAGCAGTAACGGGACAGCTAATGAAAAACTGTTTTTT. Its protein product is CASSNGTANEKLFF.

This clonotype was recorded a few times. This chain uses TRBV6-1 with TRBJ2-1, with 7 bases matching TRBD2. The CDR3 is made up of 15 amino acids. The junction had 10 bases not matched to a gene; V was cut back by 1 base and J by 10 bases. From germline, CDR1 is MNHNS and CDR2 SASEGT. The DNA of the CDR3 is TGTGCCAGCAGTGAAGTAAAGCGGGACCGAAGGGAGCAGTTCTTC. The encoded protein is CASSEVKRDRREQFF.

This clonotype was picked up many times. The rearrangement joins TRBV20-1 to TRBJ1-2, with D possibly TRBD1 on 6 matching bases. CDR1 is DFQATT, CDR2 SNEGSKA, per germline (reference sequence). The CDR3 has 15 residues. Between the trimmed V and J ends, which lost 0 bases and 4 bases, there was a span of 15 bases. CDR3 region: CSARDPRGRGYGYTF. The DNA of the CDR3 is TGCAGTGCTAGAGACCCCCGGGGGCGCGGCTATGGCTACACCTTC.

The CDR3 spells CASSSGGQTSPYEQYF. DNA of the CDR3: TGTGCCAGCAGTTCCGGGGGGCAAACGTCCCCCTACGAGCAGTACTTC. The chain links TRBV27 to TRBJ2-7, with D maybe TRBD2 (7 bases). This CDR3 contains 16 residues. V lost 4 bases, J lost 2 bases, and 18 bases lay in between. Germline CDR1 reads MNHEY; CDR2 reads SMNVEV (reference sequence).

This clonotype was counted many times. The chain carries TRBV27 and TRBJ1-5, with D possibly TRBD1 on 6 matching bases. Germline V gene data show CDR1 as MNHEY and CDR2 as SMNVEV (reference sequence). The CDR3 spans 15 residues. Trimming removed 6 bases from V and 2 bases from J, with 14 bases in between. The CDR3 bases are TGTGCCAGCAGACAGGAAGGGGGTGGCAATCAGCCCCAGCATTTT. Translating it yields CASRQEGGGNQPQHF.

This clonotype occurred a few times. This chain connects TRBV7-9 to TRBJ1-1; possible D gene TRBD1, 5 bases. Germline V gene lookup returns CDR1 SEHNR and CDR2 FQNEAQ (reference sequence). V was pared by 3 bases and J by 3 bases, with 32 bases between. The CDR3 contains 21 residues. The chain's CDR3 is CASSFFSLRRVQGRGDTEAFF. The CDR3 DNA sequence: TGTGCCAGCAGCTTTTTTAGTTTGCGAAGAGTCCAGGGCCGGGGGGACACTGAAGCTTTCTTT. Using reference TRBV7-9 and TRBJ1-1 for the parts outside the CDR3, the full variable domain is DTGVSQNPRHKITKRGQNVTFRCDPISEHNRLYWYRQTLGQGPEFLTYFQNEAQLEKSRLLSDRFSAERPKGSFSTLEIQRTEQGDSAMYLCASSFFSLRRVQGRGDTEAFFGQGTRLTVV.

This clonotype was seen ten or more times. This sequence joins TRBV6-5 and TRBJ1-1; D is possibly TRBD1 (6 bases). The V end lost 0 bases, the J end lost 3 bases, and 8 bases lay between the germline ends. Germline V CDR1 and CDR2: MNHEY, SVGAGI. The CDR3 covers 14 residues. The CDR3 sequence: CASSYSNRDTEAFF. The CDR3 coding sequence is TGTGCCAGCAGTTACTCGAACAGGGACACTGAAGCTTTCTTT.

The table lists this clonotype with many counts. The V call is TRBV28, the J call TRBJ2-5, with 10 bases matching TRBD1. The CDR3 runs to 13 residues. The V gene's germline CDR1 is MDHEN and CDR2 SYDVKM. With 6 bases clipped from V and 4 bases from J, the junction kept 2 bases outside the gene matches. This chain's CDR3 is CASRRDRGETQYF. CDR3 coding DNA: TGTGCCAGCAGAAGGGACAGGGGAGAGACCCAGTACTTC.

This clonotype was observed at least ten times. The chain employs TRBV27 and TRBJ2-5, with 9 bases aligning to TRBD1. This CDR3 region has 14 residues. The V segment lost 3 bases and the J segment 5 bases; nucleotides outside the gene matches: 4. Germline lookup yields CDR1 MNHEY and CDR2 SMNVEV (reference sequence). The CDR3 here is CASSFTTGGETQYF. The CDR3 DNA reads TGTGCCAGCAGTTTCACGACAGGGGGTGAGACCCAGTACTTC.

The chain links TRBV12-3 or TRBV12-4 to TRBJ2-2; 8 positions agree with TRBD1. The CDR3 is 14 residues long. The ends lost 5 bases at V and 6 bases at J; junction bases unmatched: 5. The CDR3 region has the DNA TGTGCCAGCAGTACCAACAGGGGGTCCGGGGAGCTGTTTTTT. Translating it yields CASSTNRGSGELFF.

The chain links TRBV30 to TRBJ1-5; tentative D call: TRBD1 (5 bases). There are 13 residues in the CDR3. Germline assignment: CDR1 GTSNPN and CDR2 SVGIG (reference sequence). Trimming took 3 bases from V and 5 from J, leaving 11 bases between them. The CDR3 DNA reads TGTGCCTGGAGGGCAGGGCTTGATCAGCCCCAGCATTTT. Amino acids: CAWRAGLDQPQHF.

This clonotype has ten or more counts. The chain joins TRBV19 to TRBJ2-1; TRBD2 matches at 16 bases. The CDR3 loop spans 18 amino acids. Germline V gives CDR1 LNHDA, CDR2 SQIVND (reference sequence). V dropped 1 base and J dropped 8; count of bases not matched to a gene: 8. This CDR3 reads CASSIALPGLAGGYEQFF. For the CDR3, the DNA is TGTGCCAGTAGTATAGCCCTACCGGGACTAGCGGGAGGGTATGAGCAGTTCTTC.

This clonotype came up many times. The J gene is TRBJ2-5, the V gene TRBV5-1; no clear D gene. Germline V gives CDR1 SGHRS, CDR2 YFSETQ. The V end was cut by 1 base, the J end by 5 bases, with 15 bases between. The CDR3 runs 15 residues. The CDR3 nucleotides are TGCGCCAGCAGCTTGAGTGCCCGGCGTTTGGAGACCCAGTACTTC. It encodes CASSLSARRLETQYF.